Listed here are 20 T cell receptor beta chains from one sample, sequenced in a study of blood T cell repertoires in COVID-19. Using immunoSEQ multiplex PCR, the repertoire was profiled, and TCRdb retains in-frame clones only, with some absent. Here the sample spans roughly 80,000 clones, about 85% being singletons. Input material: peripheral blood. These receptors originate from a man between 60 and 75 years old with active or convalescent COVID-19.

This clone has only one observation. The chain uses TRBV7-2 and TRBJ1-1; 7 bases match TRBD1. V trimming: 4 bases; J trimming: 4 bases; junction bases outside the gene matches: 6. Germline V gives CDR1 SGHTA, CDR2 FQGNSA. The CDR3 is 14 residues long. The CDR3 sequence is CASSSQAGGTEAFF. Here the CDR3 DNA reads TGTGCCAGCAGCTCCCAGGCAGGGGGCACTGAAGCTTTCTTT.

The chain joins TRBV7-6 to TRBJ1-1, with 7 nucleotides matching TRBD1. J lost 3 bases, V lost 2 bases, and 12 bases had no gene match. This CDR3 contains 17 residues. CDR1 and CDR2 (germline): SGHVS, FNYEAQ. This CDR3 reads CASSLSFRRGLDTEAFF. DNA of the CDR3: TGTGCCAGCAGCTTAAGCTTTAGGAGGGGGCTGGACACTGAAGCTTTCTTT.

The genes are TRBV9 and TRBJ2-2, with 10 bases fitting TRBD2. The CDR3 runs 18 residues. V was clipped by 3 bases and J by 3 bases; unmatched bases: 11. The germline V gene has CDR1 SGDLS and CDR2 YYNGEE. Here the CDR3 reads CASSAHPAGGQDTGELFF. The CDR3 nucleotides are TGTGCCAGCAGCGCCCACCCAGCGGGGGGGCAGGACACCGGGGAGCTGTTTTTT.

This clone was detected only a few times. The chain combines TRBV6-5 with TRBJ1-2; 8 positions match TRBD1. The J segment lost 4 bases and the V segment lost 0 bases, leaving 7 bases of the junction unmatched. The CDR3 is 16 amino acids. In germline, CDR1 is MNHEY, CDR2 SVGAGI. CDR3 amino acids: CASSYSTGVLSYGYTF. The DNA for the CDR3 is TGTGCCAGCAGTTACTCGACAGGGGTGCTCAGCTATGGCTACACCTTC.

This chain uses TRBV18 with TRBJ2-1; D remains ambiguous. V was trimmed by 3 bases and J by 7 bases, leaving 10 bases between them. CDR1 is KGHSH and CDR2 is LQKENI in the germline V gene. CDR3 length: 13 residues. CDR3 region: CASSPERRNEQFF. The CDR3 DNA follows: TGTGCCAGCTCACCCGAGCGAAGGAATGAGCAGTTCTTC. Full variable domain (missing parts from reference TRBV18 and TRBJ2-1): NAGVMQNPRHLVRRRGQEARLRCSPMKGHSHVYWYRQLPEEGLKFMVYLQKENIIDESGMPKERFSAEFPKEGPSILRIQQVVRGDSAAYFCASSPERRNEQFFGPGTRLTVL.

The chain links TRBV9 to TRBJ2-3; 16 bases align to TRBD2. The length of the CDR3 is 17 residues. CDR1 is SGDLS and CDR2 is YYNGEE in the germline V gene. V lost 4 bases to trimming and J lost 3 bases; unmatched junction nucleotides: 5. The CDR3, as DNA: TGTGCCAGCAGCTTAGCGGGACTAGCGGGGGGGACAGATACGCAGTATTTT. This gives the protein CASSLAGLAGGTDTQYF.

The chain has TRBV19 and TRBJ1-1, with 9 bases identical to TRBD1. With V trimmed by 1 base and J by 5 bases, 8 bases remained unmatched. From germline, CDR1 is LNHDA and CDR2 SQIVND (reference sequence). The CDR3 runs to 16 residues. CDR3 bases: TGTGCCAGTAGTATAGGGACAGGGGTATTTCAGACTGAAGCTTTCTTT. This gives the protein CASSIGTGVFQTEAFF.

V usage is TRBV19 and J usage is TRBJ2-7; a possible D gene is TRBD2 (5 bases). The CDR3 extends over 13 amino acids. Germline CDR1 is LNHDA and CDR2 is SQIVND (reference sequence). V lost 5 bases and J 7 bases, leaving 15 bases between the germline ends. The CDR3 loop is CASSPSTGREQYF. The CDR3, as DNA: TGTGCCAGTAGTCCCTCAACGGGAAGGGAGCAGTACTTC.

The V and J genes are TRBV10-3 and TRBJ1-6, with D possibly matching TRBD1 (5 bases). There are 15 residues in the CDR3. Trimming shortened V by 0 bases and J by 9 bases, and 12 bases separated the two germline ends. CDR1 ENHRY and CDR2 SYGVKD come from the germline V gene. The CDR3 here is CAISESDSRASPLHF. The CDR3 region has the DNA TGTGCCATCAGTGAGTCAGACAGCAGGGCTTCACCCCTCCACTTT.

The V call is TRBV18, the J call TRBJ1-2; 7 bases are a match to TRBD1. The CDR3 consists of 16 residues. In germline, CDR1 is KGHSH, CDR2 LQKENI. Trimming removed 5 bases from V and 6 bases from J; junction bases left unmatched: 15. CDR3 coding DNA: TGTGCCAGCTCAATTTTAACAATCGGGACAGAGGATGGCTACACCTTC. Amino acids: CASSILTIGTEDGYTF.

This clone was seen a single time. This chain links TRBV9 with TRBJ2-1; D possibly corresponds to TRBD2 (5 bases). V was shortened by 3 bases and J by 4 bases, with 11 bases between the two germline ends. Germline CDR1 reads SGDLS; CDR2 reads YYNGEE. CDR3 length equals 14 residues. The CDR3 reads CASSANVAYNEQFF. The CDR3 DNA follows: TGTGCCAGCAGCGCTAACGTAGCGTACAATGAGCAGTTCTTC. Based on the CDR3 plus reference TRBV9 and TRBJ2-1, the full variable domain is DSGVTQTPKHLITATGQRVTLRCSPRSGDLSVYWYQQSLDQGLQFLIQYYNGEERAKGNILERFSAQQFPDLHSELNLSSLELGDSALYFCASSANVAYNEQFFGPGTRLTVL.

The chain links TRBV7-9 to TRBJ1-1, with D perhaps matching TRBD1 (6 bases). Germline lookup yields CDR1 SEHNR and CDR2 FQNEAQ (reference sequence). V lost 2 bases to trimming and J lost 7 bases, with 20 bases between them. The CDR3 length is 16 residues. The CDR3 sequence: CASSLIETGGRNEAFF. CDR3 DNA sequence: TGTGCCAGCAGCTTAATCGAAACCGGGGGGCGGAATGAAGCTTTCTTT.

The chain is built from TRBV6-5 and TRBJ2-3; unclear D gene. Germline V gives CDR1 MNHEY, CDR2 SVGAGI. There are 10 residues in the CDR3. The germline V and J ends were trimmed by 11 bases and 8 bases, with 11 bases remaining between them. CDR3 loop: CAAGSGTQYF. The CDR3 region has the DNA TGTGCCGCAGGATCCGGTACGCAGTATTTT.

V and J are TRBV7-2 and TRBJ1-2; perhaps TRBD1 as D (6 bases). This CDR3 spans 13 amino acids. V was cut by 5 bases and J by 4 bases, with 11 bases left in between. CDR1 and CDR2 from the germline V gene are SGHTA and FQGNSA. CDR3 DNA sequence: TGTGCCAGCAGCAGGGACACATCCTATGGCTACACCTTC. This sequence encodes CASSRDTSYGYTF.

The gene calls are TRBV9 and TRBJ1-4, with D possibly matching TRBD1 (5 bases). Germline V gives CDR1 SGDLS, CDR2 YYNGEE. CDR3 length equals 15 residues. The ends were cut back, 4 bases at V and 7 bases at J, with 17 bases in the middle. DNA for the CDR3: TGTGCCAGCAGCTCGCAGGGACTAGAGGGTGAAAAACTGTTTTTT. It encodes CASSSQGLEGEKLFF.

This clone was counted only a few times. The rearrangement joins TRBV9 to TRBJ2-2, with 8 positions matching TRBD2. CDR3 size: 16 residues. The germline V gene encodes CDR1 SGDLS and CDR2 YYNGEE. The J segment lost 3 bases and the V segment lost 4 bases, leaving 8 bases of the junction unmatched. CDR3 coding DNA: TGTGCCAGCAGCCCCTATCCGGGGGGGCACACCGGGGAGCTGTTTTTT. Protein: CASSPYPGGHTGELFF.

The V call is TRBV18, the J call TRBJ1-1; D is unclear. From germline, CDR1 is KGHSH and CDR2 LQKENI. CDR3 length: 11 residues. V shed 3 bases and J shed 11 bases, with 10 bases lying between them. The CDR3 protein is CASSPGDLAFF. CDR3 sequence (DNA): TGTGCCAGCTCACCCGGAGATCTGGCTTTCTTT.

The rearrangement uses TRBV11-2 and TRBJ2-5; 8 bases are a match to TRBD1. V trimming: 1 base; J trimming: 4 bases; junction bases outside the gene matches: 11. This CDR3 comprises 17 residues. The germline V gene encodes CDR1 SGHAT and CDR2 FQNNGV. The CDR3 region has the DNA TGTGCCAGCAGCTTAGGACAGGGGCGGGTGGTGGGAGAGACCCAGTACTTC. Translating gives CASSLGQGRVVGETQYF.

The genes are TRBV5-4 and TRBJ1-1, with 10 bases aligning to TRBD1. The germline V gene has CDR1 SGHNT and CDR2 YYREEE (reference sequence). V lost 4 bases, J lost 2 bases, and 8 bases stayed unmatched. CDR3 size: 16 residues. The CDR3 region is CASSTGQGLVNTEAFF. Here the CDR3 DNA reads TGTGCCAGCAGCACGGGACAGGGGCTTGTAAACACTGAAGCTTTCTTT.

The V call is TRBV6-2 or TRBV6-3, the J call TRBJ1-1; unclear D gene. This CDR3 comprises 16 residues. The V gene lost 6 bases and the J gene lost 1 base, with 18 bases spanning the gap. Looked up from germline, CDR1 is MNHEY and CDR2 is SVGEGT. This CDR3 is CASSRILWAPNTEAFF. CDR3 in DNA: TGTGCCAGCAGCCGAATCTTGTGGGCACCGAACACTGAAGCTTTCTTT.